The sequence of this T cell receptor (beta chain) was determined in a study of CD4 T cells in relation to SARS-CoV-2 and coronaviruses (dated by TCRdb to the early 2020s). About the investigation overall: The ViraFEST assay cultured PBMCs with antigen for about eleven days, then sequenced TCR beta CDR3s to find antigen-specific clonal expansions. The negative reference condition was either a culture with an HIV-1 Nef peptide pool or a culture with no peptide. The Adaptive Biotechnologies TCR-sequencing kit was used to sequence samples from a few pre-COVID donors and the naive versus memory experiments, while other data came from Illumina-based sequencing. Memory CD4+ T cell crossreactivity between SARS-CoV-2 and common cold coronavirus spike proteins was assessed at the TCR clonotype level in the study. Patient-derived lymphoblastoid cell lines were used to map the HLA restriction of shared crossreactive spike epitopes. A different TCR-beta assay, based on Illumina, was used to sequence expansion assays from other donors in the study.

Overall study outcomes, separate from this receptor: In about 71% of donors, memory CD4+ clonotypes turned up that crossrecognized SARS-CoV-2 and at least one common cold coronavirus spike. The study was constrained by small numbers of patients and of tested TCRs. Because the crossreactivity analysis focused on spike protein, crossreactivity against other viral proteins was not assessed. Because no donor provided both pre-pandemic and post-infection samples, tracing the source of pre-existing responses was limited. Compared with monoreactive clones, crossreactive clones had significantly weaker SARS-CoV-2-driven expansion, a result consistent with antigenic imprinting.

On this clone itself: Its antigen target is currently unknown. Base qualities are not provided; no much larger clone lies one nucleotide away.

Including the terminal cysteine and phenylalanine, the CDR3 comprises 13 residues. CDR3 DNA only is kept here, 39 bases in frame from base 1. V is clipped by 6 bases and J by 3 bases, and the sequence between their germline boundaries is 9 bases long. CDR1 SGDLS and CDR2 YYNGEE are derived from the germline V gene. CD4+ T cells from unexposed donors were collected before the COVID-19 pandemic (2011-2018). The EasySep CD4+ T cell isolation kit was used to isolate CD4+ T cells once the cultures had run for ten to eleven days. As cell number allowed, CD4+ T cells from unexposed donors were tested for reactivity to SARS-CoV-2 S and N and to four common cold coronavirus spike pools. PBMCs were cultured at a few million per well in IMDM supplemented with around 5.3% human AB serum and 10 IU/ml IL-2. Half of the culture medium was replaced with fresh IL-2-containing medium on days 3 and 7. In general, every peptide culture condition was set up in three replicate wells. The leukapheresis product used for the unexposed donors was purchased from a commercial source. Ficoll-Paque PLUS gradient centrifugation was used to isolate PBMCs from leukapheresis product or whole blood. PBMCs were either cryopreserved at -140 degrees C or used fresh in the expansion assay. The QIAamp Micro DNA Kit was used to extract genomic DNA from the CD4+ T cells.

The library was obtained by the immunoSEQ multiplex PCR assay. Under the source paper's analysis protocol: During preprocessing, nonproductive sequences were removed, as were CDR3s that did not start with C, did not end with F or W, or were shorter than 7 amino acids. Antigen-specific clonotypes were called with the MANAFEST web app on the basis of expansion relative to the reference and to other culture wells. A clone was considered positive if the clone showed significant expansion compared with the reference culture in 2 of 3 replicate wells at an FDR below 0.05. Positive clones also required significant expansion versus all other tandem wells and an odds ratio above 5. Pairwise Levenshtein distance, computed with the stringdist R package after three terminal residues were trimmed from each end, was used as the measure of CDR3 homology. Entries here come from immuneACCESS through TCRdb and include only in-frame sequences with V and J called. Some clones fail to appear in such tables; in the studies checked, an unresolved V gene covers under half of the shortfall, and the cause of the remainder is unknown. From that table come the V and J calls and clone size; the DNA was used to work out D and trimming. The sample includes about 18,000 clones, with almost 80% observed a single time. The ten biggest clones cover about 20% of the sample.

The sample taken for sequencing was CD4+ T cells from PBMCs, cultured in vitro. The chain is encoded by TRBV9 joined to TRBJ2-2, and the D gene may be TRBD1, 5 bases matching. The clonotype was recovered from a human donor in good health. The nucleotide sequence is TGTGCCAGCACCTCAGGGTACACCGGGGAGCTGTTTTTT. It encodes CASTSGYTGELFF.